Given below is one T cell receptor beta chain in context. The sample comes from a study of control samples from healthy donors and cancer patients. TCRdb's table, derived via immunoSEQ multiplex PCR, lists solely in-frame clones and lacks some. The profile covers about 130,000 clones, with over 85% appearing a single time and over 6.5% taken by the ten largest. Material: PBMCs. The sequence came from a man aged 50 to 60 with head and neck cancer.

The CDR3 is CASSQGVETGNEKLFF. CDR3 coding DNA: TGTGCCAGCAGCCAGGGGGTGGAGACGGGGAATGAAAAACTGTTTTTT. The V gene is TRBV3-1 (or the pseudogene TRBV3-2), the J gene TRBJ1-4; the D gene is possibly TRBD1 (5 bases). V was clipped by 3 bases and J by 5 bases, with 16 bases between them. The CDR3 runs 16 residues. Germline V gene data show CDR1 as LGHDT and CDR2 as YNNKEL (reference sequence).